The sequence of this TCR beta chain was determined in a study of memory CD4+ T cells and cytomegalovirus serostatus. Whole-study context: Healthy Belgian adult donors included nine or ten CMV-positive and 20 to 30 CMV-negative people.

Findings and limits, study-wide: Median bootstrapped AUC for CMV status was just over 0.94 originally, approximately 0.91 US-trained.

This clone has only a few counts. Its antigen is currently unknown. Measured with immunoSEQ multiplex PCR; TCRdb has only the in-frame clones, and not every one. The data show roughly 67,000 clones, with about 76% seen just once and about 4.5% held by the top ten. Germline V gene data show CDR1 as SGHRS and CDR2 as YFSETQ. The ends were cut back, 0 bases at V and 3 bases at J, with 15 bases in the middle. The CDR3 consists of 16 residues. The sort gate was single viable CD3+CD4+CD8-CD45RO+ cells for memory CD4+ T cells. Serum IgG to CMV pp150, pp28, p38 and p52 defined serostatus. CD4+ T cells were isolated by positive magnetic selection.

This rearrangement joins TRBV5-1 to TRBJ1-1; D is undetermined. This TCR came from an adult in good health and CMV-seropositive. The source material was memory CD4+ T cells from blood. CDR3 nucleotides: TGCGCCAGCAGCTTGGATTCTATGAACGATGACACTGAAGCTTTCTTT. Amino acids: CASSLDSMNDDTEAFF.